These T cell receptor beta chains were read from a single sample in a study of shared clonotypes between healthy human individuals. Generated by immunoSEQ multiplex PCR, the TCRdb table keeps only in-frame clones and is missing some. The data contain over 1.4 million clones, approximately 96% of them singletons. The sample comprised naive CD4+ T cells sorted from blood. These receptor sequences come from a man under 40 in good health. Both conserved end residues are part of each CDR3. The order of the fields is CDR3 length, J gene, clone size, D gene, V gene, CDR3 protein, CDR3 DNA. A D gene is named only where the DNA matches it firmly. Clone size is given for some rows only: seen once, a few or many times, or a class if the clone is expanded.

14 | TRBJ2-7 | . | . | TRBV9 | CASSVDYGPYEQYF | TGTGCCAGCAGCGTAGATTACGGACCCTACGAGCAGTACTTC
14 | TRBJ2-3 | . | . | TRBV28 | CASSSSGPTDTQYF | TGTGCCAGCAGTTCGTCGGGACCCACGGATACGCAGTATTTT
14 | TRBJ2-3 | . | TRBD2 | TRBV19 | CASSIELAGGTQYF | TGTGCCAGTAGTATAGAACTAGCGGGAGGAACGCAGTATTTT
12 | TRBJ2-3 | . | . | TRBV7-2 | CASSLSTDTQYF | TGTGCCAGCAGCCTATCCACAGATACGCAGTATTTT
13 | TRBJ2-7 | few | . | TRBV11-2 | CASSRGTAYEQYF | TGTGCCAGCAGCCGCGGGACAGCCTACGAGCAGTACTTC
13 | TRBJ2-2 | . | . | TRBV11-2 | CASRSPDTGELFF | TGTGCCAGCAGGTCTCCGGACACCGGGGAGCTGTTTTTT
18 | TRBJ1-5 | . | . | TRBV28 | CASSRILRSGNGNQPQHF | TGTGCCAGCAGTCGTATTTTAAGGTCAGGGAATGGCAATCAGCCCCAGCATTTT
17 | TRBJ2-6 | . | TRBD1 | TRBV10-1 | CASRHRGLGSGANVLTF | TGCGCCAGCAGACACAGGGGGCTTGGATCTGGGGCCAACGTCCTGACTTTC
15 | TRBJ2-7 | . | . | TRBV7-2 | CASSPGGTARPEQYF | TGTGCCAGCAGCCCCGGAGGGACAGCAAGGCCCGAGCAGTACTTC
13 | TRBJ2-7 | . | . | TRBV2 | CASRRDIFYEQYF | TGTGCCAGCAGGAGGGACATTTTCTACGAGCAGTACTTC
10 | TRBJ2-7 | . | . | TRBV2 | CASSVYEQYF | TGTGCCAGCAGTGTCTACGAGCAGTACTTC
15 | TRBJ1-2 | . | . | TRBV10-2 | CASSEWGQPNYGYTF | TGCGCCAGCAGTGAGTGGGGGCAGCCTAACTATGGCTACACCTTC
15 | TRBJ1-3 | . | . | TRBV6-5 | CASSYRGFSGNTIYF | TGTGCCAGCAGTTACAGGGGGTTCTCCGGAAACACCATATATTTT
13 | TRBJ2-1 | . | . | TRBV5-6 | CASSVDRHNEQFF | TGTGCCAGCAGCGTGGACAGACACAATGAGCAGTTCTTC
14 | TRBJ1-5 | . | TRBD1 | TRBV28 | CASSSQGAGQPQHF | TGTGCCAGCAGTTCTCAGGGGGCAGGGCAGCCCCAGCATTTT
12 | TRBJ1-2 | . | . | TRBV28 | CASSQTGYGYTF | TGTGCCAGCAGTCAAACAGGTTACGGCTACACCTTC
15 | TRBJ2-3 | once | TRBD1 | TRBV14 | CASSQVRGLDDTQYF | TGTGCCAGCAGCCAAGTTAGGGGGCTAGATGATACGCAGTATTTT
13 | TRBJ1-1 | . | . | TRBV5-1 | CASSLRISSEAFF | TGCGCCAGCAGCTTGCGGATCAGTAGTGAAGCTTTCTTT
11 | TRBJ2-7 | . | . | TRBV19 | CATKGTYEQYF | TGTGCCACAAAAGGGACCTACGAGCAGTACTTC
13 | TRBJ1-4 | . | TRBD1 | TRBV10-2 | CASSLDRGEKLFF | TGCGCCAGCTCTTTGGACAGGGGTGAAAAACTGTTTTTT
21 | TRBJ2-1 | . | TRBD2 | TRBV9 | CASSVVRLGTSGEWSYNEQFF | TGTGCCAGCAGCGTAGTTCGCCTCGGGACTAGCGGGGAGTGGAGCTACAATGAGCAGTTCTTC
14 | TRBJ1-1 | . | . | TRBV28 | CASRPGPLNTEAFF | TGTGCCAGCAGGCCGGGACCATTGAACACTGAAGCTTTCTTT
16 | TRBJ1-5 | . | . | TRBV7-9 | CASSALDLTGLQPQHF | TGTGCCAGCAGCGCTCTAGATCTTACAGGGCTTCAGCCCCAGCATTTT
12 | TRBJ2-7 | . | . | TRBV6-1 | CASWGVPYEQYF | TGTGCCAGCTGGGGGGTCCCCTACGAGCAGTACTTC
17 | TRBJ2-3 | . | TRBD2 | TRBV5-1 | CASSSFPTSESTDTQYF | TGCGCCAGCAGCTCATTTCCGACTAGCGAGAGCACAGATACGCAGTATTTT
14 | TRBJ2-1 | . | TRBD2 | TRBV7-2 | CASSRGPGRNEQFF | TGTGCCAGCAGCCGCGGGCCCGGGAGGAATGAGCAGTTCTTC
15 | TRBJ2-1 | . | . | TRBV6-6 | CASSYSGGEGYEQFF | TGTGCCAGCAGTTACTCAGGCGGAGAGGGATATGAGCAGTTCTTC
17 | TRBJ2-7 | . | . | TRBV5-1 | CASSLRGPAEINYEQYF | TGCGCCAGCAGCTTGCGGGGCCCTGCAGAGATTAACTACGAGCAGTACTTC
16 | TRBJ1-4 | . | . | TRBV5-4 | CASSLAMDRGHEKLFF | TGTGCCAGCAGCTTGGCCATGGACAGAGGCCATGAAAAACTGTTTTTT
16 | TRBJ2-7 | . | TRBD1 | TRBV2 | CASTDTRTGTNYEQYF | TGTGCCAGCACCGATACCAGGACAGGGACAAACTACGAGCAGTACTTC
15 | TRBJ2-5 | once | . | TRBV5-1 | CASSLEAGVVETQYF | TGCGCCAGCAGCTTGGAAGCAGGGGTGGTAGAGACCCAGTACTTC
14 | TRBJ2-3 | . | . | TRBV6-1 | CASSEIIGRDTQYF | TGTGCCAGCAGTGAGATCATAGGGCGAGATACGCAGTATTTT
15 | TRBJ1-4 | once | . | TRBV15 | CATSRPLGGNEKLFF | TGTGCCACCAGCAGACCATTGGGGGGCAATGAAAAACTGTTTTTT
16 | TRBJ2-3 | . | TRBD2 | TRBV12-5 | CASGPGLAGGTDTQYF | TGTGCTAGTGGTCCCGGACTAGCGGGAGGGACAGATACGCAGTATTTT
13 | TRBJ1-4 | . | . | TRBV27 | CASSLYGDEKLFF | TGTGCCAGCAGTTTATATGGGGATGAAAAACTGTTTTTT
14 | TRBJ2-7 | . | TRBD1 | TRBV27 | CASALGTGTYEQYF | TGTGCCAGTGCCCTGGGGACAGGTACCTACGAGCAGTACTTC
14 | TRBJ1-5 | . | . | TRBV28 | CASTHRGDNQPQHF | TGTGCCAGCACCCATCGGGGAGATAATCAGCCCCAGCATTTT
13 | TRBJ1-1 | . | . | TRBV29-1 | CSAESRGNTEAFF | TGCAGCGCAGAATCCAGGGGGAACACTGAAGCTTTCTTT
15 | TRBJ2-1 | . | TRBD2 | TRBV4-1 | CASSQGLAGVYEQFF | TGCGCCAGCAGCCAGGGACTAGCGGGAGTGTATGAGCAGTTCTTC
16 | TRBJ2-1 | . | TRBD2 | TRBV5-4 | CASSWGTSGSHNEQFF | TGTGCCAGCAGCTGGGGGACTAGCGGGAGTCACAATGAGCAGTTCTTC
15 | TRBJ2-1 | . | TRBD2 | TRBV5-4 | CASTAELAGDNEQFF | TGTGCCAGCACCGCGGAGTTAGCGGGAGACAATGAGCAGTTCTTC
18 | TRBJ2-1 | once | TRBD1 | TRBV7-6 | CASSGYFSGQGSYNEQFF | TGTGCCAGCAGCGGTTATTTTTCGGGACAGGGATCCTACAATGAGCAGTTCTTC
14 | TRBJ1-2 | . | . | TRBV29-1 | CSVEGGTSPYGYTF | TGCAGCGTTGAAGGGGGGACAAGCCCCTATGGCTACACCTTC
20 | TRBJ2-1 | . | TRBD2 | TRBV5-1 | CASSLGRGLAEGSSYNEQFF | TGCGCCAGCAGCTTGGGCCGGGGACTAGCGGAGGGGAGCTCCTACAATGAGCAGTTCTTC
15 | TRBJ2-1 | . | . | TRBV6-5 | CASSYYRTADNEQFF | TGTGCCAGCAGTTACTATCGGACCGCTGACAATGAGCAGTTCTTC
14 | TRBJ2-1 | once | . | TRBV10-3 | CAITATLSYNEQFF | TGTGCCATCACCGCGACCCTATCCTACAATGAGCAGTTCTTC
14 | TRBJ2-3 | . | TRBD2 | TRBV5-1 | CASGGGPDADTQYF | TGCGCCAGCGGGGGAGGGCCTGACGCAGATACGCAGTATTTT
16 | TRBJ1-1 | . | . | TRBV5-1 | CASSFHTPGGDTEAFF | TGCGCCAGCAGCTTCCACACCCCGGGGGGAGACACTGAAGCTTTCTTT
17 | TRBJ1-5 | . | . | TRBV18 | CASSPFAASFGNQPQHF | TGTGCCAGCTCACCTTTCGCGGCCTCTTTTGGCAATCAGCCCCAGCATTTT
17 | TRBJ2-1 | . | TRBD1 | TRBV7-9 | CASSSLPGQGAMNEQFF | TGTGCCAGCAGCTCCCTCCCGGGACAGGGGGCCATGAATGAGCAGTTCTTC
15 | TRBJ1-2 | . | . | TRBV6-6 | CASTQVVTAEDGYTF | TGTGCCAGCACCCAGGTAGTGACTGCGGAGGATGGCTACACCTTC
13 | TRBJ1-5 | . | . | TRBV29-1 | CRPGGPLNQPQHF | TGCAGGCCCGGGGGACCTCTGAATCAGCCCCAGCATTTT
16 | TRBJ2-1 | . | TRBD1 | TRBV4-1 | CASSLERTGGIYEQFF | TGCGCCAGCAGCCTAGAAAGGACAGGGGGCATCTATGAGCAGTTCTTC